The next 13 T cell receptor beta chains were all read from a single sample in a study of cytomegalovirus exposure and HLA in healthy donors. PCR primers comprised 60 Vbeta and 13 Jbeta primers. Sequencing used immunoSEQ multiplex PCR; TCRdb keeps in-frame clones, though not all of them. The sample has some 42,000 clones, 50% seen once. The sample comprised PBMCs. The receptors shown here come from a human donor in good health.

The chain is built from TRBV6-1 and TRBJ2-1, with 11 bases aligning to TRBD2. V shed 4 bases, J shed 4 bases, and the junction held 6 bases outside the gene matches. The length of the CDR3 is 16 residues. Germline lookup yields CDR1 MNHNS and CDR2 SASEGT. The CDR3 region is CASSAGGTSGYNEQFF. The CDR3 nucleotides read TGTGCCAGCAGTGCCGGGGGGACTAGCGGATACAATGAGCAGTTCTTC.

The chain is built from TRBV7-3 and TRBJ2-2; possibly TRBD1 for D (5 bases). The CDR3 contains 14 residues. In germline, CDR1 is SGHTA, CDR2 FQGTGA. V was pared by 5 bases and J by 3 bases, with 10 bases between. The CDR3 spells CASSVDSYTGELFF. The CDR3 DNA reads as TGTGCCAGCAGCGTCGACAGCTACACCGGGGAGCTGTTTTTT. Looking up the rest from reference TRBV7-3 and TRBJ2-2 gives the full variable domain: GAGVSQTPSNKVTEKGKYVELRCDPISGHTALYWYRQSLGQGPEFLIYFQGTGAADDSGLPNDRFFAVRPEGSVSTLKIQRTERGDSAVYLCASSVDSYTGELFFGEGSRLTVL.

This chain joins TRBV19 and TRBJ2-6; D gene uncertain. Germline V gives CDR1 LNHDA, CDR2 SQIVND (reference sequence). The V end lost 7 bases, the J end lost 2 bases, and 6 bases lay between the germline ends. The CDR3 totals 13 residues. This CDR3 is CASTLTGANVLTF. In DNA, the CDR3 is TGTGCCAGTACCCTAACTGGGGCCAACGTCCTGACTTTC.

The chain links TRBV27 to TRBJ2-7, with 12 positions matching TRBD2. The CDR3 is 15 residues long. V shed 5 bases and J 1 base; nucleotides not matched to a gene: 3. Germline CDR1 is MNHEY and CDR2 is SMNVEV (reference sequence). Written as DNA, the CDR3 is TGTGCCAGCAGTGGAGGACTAGCGGGATCCTACGAGCAGTACTTC. Translating gives CASSGGLAGSYEQYF.

This clone was observed a few times. J is TRBJ2-7 and V is TRBV6-5; tentative D call: TRBD2 (5 bases). The V end lost 7 bases, the J end lost 2 bases, and 12 bases lay between the germline ends. The CDR3 sequence is 13 residues long. The germline V gene encodes CDR1 MNHEY and CDR2 SVGAGI. The CDR3 DNA reads as TGTGCCAGCAAGCGGCGCAACACCTACGAGCAGTACTTC. Its translation: CASKRRNTYEQYF.

The chain carries TRBV13 and TRBJ2-7; weak D call: TRBD1 (5 bases). The last part of the DNA fits TRBJ2-1 better; the J call may be wrong. The V gene's germline CDR1 is PRHDT and CDR2 FYEKMQ (reference sequence). The CDR3 is 13 amino acids. CDR3: CASSHWGTNEQFF. CDR3 bases: TGTGCCAGCAGCCACTGGGGCACCAATGAGCAGTTCTTC.

A remark on this clone: Other DNA sequences in the same sample also yield this CDR3. V gene TRBV6-6 combines with J gene TRBJ1-1, with TRBD1 matching over 7 bases. This CDR3 is 13 amino acids long. Germline trimming cut 3 bases from V and 8 bases from J; bases unmatched to any gene: 6. CDR1 is MNHNY and CDR2 is SVGAGI in the germline V gene (reference sequence). CDR3 region: CASSYQGTVEAFF. The CDR3 nucleotides are TGTGCCAGCAGTTATCAGGGGACAGTGGAAGCTTTCTTT.

This clone has just a few counts. The J gene is TRBJ2-7, the V gene TRBV7-9; D possibly corresponds to TRBD2 (5 bases). CDR3 size: 13 residues. V lost 0 bases to trimming and J lost 7 bases, with 10 bases between them. The germline CDR1 and CDR2 sequences are SEHNR and FQNEAQ (reference sequence). The CDR3 is CASSLARVEEQYF. CDR3 nucleotides: TGTGCCAGCAGCTTAGCGCGGGTAGAAGAGCAGTACTTC.

With respect to this clone: Other DNA sequences within the sample encode an identical CDR3. The chain carries TRBV7-2 and TRBJ1-5; 7 nucleotides match TRBD1. The CDR3 contains 13 residues. Trimming removed 5 bases from V and 6 bases from J; junction bases left unmatched: 4. Germline V lookup: CDR1 SGHTA, CDR2 FQGNSA. The CDR3 region is CASSPDRVQPQHF. The CDR3 DNA follows: TGTGCCAGCAGCCCCGACAGGGTTCAGCCCCAGCATTTT.

This clone was counted between two and nine times. V is TRBV30 and J is TRBJ2-5, with TRBD2 matching 7 bases. The CDR3 runs to 14 residues. V lost 5 bases and J lost 1; bases outside the gene matches: 7. Germline-derived CDR1 and CDR2 are GTSNPN and SVGIG (reference sequence). In nucleotides, the CDR3 is TGTGCCTGGGACCCAGCGGGGCCCCAAGAGACCCAGTACTTC. Its protein is CAWDPAGPQETQYF.

The sample holds a few counts of this clone. The V call is TRBV7-8, the J call TRBJ2-7; D is possibly TRBD1 (5 bases). From germline, CDR1 is SGHVS and CDR2 FQNEAQ. The V gene lost 5 bases and the J gene lost 3 bases, with 23 bases spanning the gap. CDR3 length: 17 residues. CDR3 DNA sequence: TGTGCCAGCAGCCCCCGCCCCCTTAGCAGGGTCGGCTACGAGCAGTACTTC. It is translated as CASSPRPLSRVGYEQYF. Using reference TRBV7-8 and TRBJ2-7 for the parts outside the CDR3, the full variable domain is GAGVSQSPRYKVAKRGQDVALRCDPISGHVSLFWYQQALGQGPEFLTYFQNEAQLDKSGLPSDRFFAERPEGSVSTLKIQRTQQEDSAVYLCASSPRPLSRVGYEQYFGPGTRLTVT.

The chain carries TRBV5-1 and TRBJ2-5; D is unclear. This CDR3 region has 12 residues. Germline V gene sequence: CDR1 SGHRS, CDR2 YFSETQ. Trimming took off 3 bases at V and 5 bases at J, with 8 bases between the two ends. The CDR3 DNA reads as TGCGCCAGCAGCTCCCCCAGTGAGACCCAGTACTTC. Translating gives CASSSPSETQYF.

This chain uses TRBV29-1 with TRBJ2-5; 10 nucleotides align to TRBD2. The germline gives CDR1 SQVTM, CDR2 ANQGSEA. The CDR3 spans 14 residues. Germline trimming cut 7 bases from V and 1 base from J; bases unmatched to any gene: 6. The CDR3 sequence: CSGILAGIQETQYF. CDR3 bases: TGCAGCGGGATACTAGCGGGGATCCAAGAGACCCAGTACTTC. Looking up the rest from reference TRBV29-1 and TRBJ2-5 gives the full variable domain: SAVISQKPSRDICQRGTSLTIQCQVDSQVTMMFWYRQQPGQSLTLIATANQGSEATYESGFVIDKFPISRPNLTFSTLTVSNMSPEDSSIYLCSGILAGIQETQYFGPGTRLLVL.